Below are 20 T cell receptor beta chains sequenced from a single sample in a study of T cells after yellow fever vaccination. MiXCR, run by TCRdb on the 5' RACE reads, gives a single entry per CDR3 protein. The sample lists 65,000 to 90,000 distinct CDR3 sequences; over 7.5% were seen once. Material: CD8+ T cells sorted from PBMCs, obtained on the day of the yellow fever booster vaccination. The receptors were sampled from a young man who received the YFV17D yellow fever vaccine.

The table lists this clonotype with a few counts. The rearrangement joins TRBV20-1 to TRBJ2-2; D not certain. Between the trimmed V and J ends, which lost 6 bases and 5 bases, there was a span of 13 bases. The CDR3 contains 13 residues. Germline V gives CDR1 DFQATT, CDR2 SNEGSKA (reference sequence). Here the CDR3 reads CSAAATLTGELFF. The DNA for the CDR3 is TGCAGTGCGGCGGCGACATTGACCGGGGAGCTGTTTTTT.

The chain links TRBV29-1 to TRBJ2-7; 7 nucleotides align to TRBD1. Germline values: CDR1 SQVTM, CDR2 ANQGSEA. Trimming removed 7 bases from V and 4 bases from J; junction bases left unmatched: 7. The CDR3 extends over 12 amino acids. CDR3 in amino acids: CSEVGQPYEQYF. CDR3 bases: TGCAGCGAAGTGGGACAGCCATACGAGCAGTACTTC.

This clonotype was counted many times. J is TRBJ2-3 and V is TRBV7-9; D not certain. This CDR3 is 14 amino acids long. V was shortened by 2 bases and J by 1 base, with 7 bases between the two germline ends. CDR1 is SEHNR and CDR2 is FQNEAQ in the germline V gene (reference sequence). The CDR3 nucleotides read TGTGCCAGCAGCTTACGTCAGGGCACAGATACGCAGTATTTT. Amino acids: CASSLRQGTDTQYF. Looking up the rest from reference TRBV7-9 and TRBJ2-3 gives the full variable domain: DTGVSQNPRHKITKRGQNVTFRCDPISEHNRLYWYRQTLGQGPEFLTYFQNEAQLEKSRLLSDRFSAERPKGSFSTLEIQRTEQGDSAMYLCASSLRQGTDTQYFGPGTRLTVL.

This clonotype has just a few counts. The V gene is TRBV29-1, the J gene TRBJ2-7; D not certain. Between the trimmed V and J ends, which lost 0 bases and 1 base, there was a span of 7 bases. The CDR3 covers 13 residues. Germline lookup yields CDR1 SQVTM and CDR2 ANQGSEA. CDR3 sequence (DNA): TGCAGCGTTGAAGAAGGGTCTTCCTACGAGCAGTACTTC. Translation: CSVEEGSSYEQYF.

This clonotype was seen only a few times. The chain is built from TRBV28 and TRBJ2-5; a weak D match, TRBD2 (6 bases). In germline, CDR1 is MDHEN, CDR2 SYDVKM. V was cut by 5 bases and J by 1 base, with 8 bases left in between. The CDR3 totals 13 residues. The CDR3 sequence: CASSLSGQETQYF. The CDR3, as DNA: TGTGCCAGCAGTCTTAGCGGCCAAGAGACCCAGTACTTC.

This clonotype was observed a handful of times. The chain joins TRBV19 to TRBJ2-2; D is tentatively TRBD1 or TRBD2 (5 bases each). V gave up 8 bases and J gave up 7 bases, with 11 bases separating them. The CDR3 extends over 12 amino acids. CDR1 is LNHDA and CDR2 is SQIVND in the germline V gene (reference sequence). This CDR3 reads CASWGYGGELFF. The CDR3 region has the DNA TGTGCCAGTTGGGGGTACGGCGGGGAGCTGTTTTTT.

The chain links TRBV12-3 or TRBV12-4 to TRBJ2-3, with 8 bases that match TRBD2. V was pared by 6 bases and J by 4 bases, with 9 bases of the junction left unmatched. The CDR3 runs to 15 residues. Here the CDR3 reads CASSNGLAAPDTQYF. The CDR3 DNA sequence: TGTGCCAGCAGCAACGGACTAGCCGCGCCAGATACGCAGTATTTT.

The rearrangement uses TRBV4-3 and TRBJ2-7; D not resolved. V was trimmed by 3 bases and J by 2 bases, leaving 8 bases between them. This CDR3 contains 13 residues. Germline CDR1 LGHNA, CDR2 YSLEER. This CDR3 is CASSHSETYEQYF. The CDR3 DNA reads as TGCGCCAGCAGCCACTCTGAAACCTACGAGCAGTACTTC.

V and J are TRBV15 and TRBJ2-7; TRBD1 matches 12 bases. The CDR3 has 16 residues. The V and J ends lost 1 base and 3 bases, in that order; junction bases with no gene match: 4. The germline V gene has CDR1 LNHNV and CDR2 YYDKDF (reference sequence). CDR3: CATSRGGTGGFYEQYF. In nucleotides, the CDR3 is TGTGCCACCAGCAGAGGCGGGACAGGGGGCTTCTACGAGCAGTACTTC.

The chain links TRBV12-3 or TRBV12-4 to TRBJ2-1, with 10 bases that match TRBD2. This CDR3 contains 20 residues. The V gene end was trimmed by 2 bases and the J gene end by 2 bases; junction bases not matched to a gene: 15. The DNA of the CDR3 is TGTGCCAGCAGTTTAACGAGACCGGGACTAGCGAACTTAGCCTACAATGAGCAGTTCTTC. It is translated as CASSLTRPGLANLAYNEQFF.

This clonotype was recorded a few times. J is TRBJ2-1 and V is TRBV3-1; TRBD1 or TRBD2 may be the D gene (6 bases each). V dropped 8 bases and J dropped 0 bases, with 14 bases sitting between them. The CDR3 length is 15 residues. Germline V lookup: CDR1 LGHDT, CDR2 YNNKEL (reference sequence). As DNA, the CDR3 is TGTGCCAGCGACGGGGGCGGGAACTCCTACAATGAGCAGTTCTTC. This encodes CASDGGGNSYNEQFF.

This clonotype was observed a handful of times. The V call is TRBV20-1, the J call TRBJ2-1; D assignment may be TRBD1 or TRBD2 (5 bases each). CDR3 size: 15 residues. V lost 0 bases and J lost 6, with 15 bases in between. Looked up from germline, CDR1 is DFQATT and CDR2 is SNEGSKA (reference sequence). The CDR3 reads CSARDRYVRGNEQFF. CDR3 in DNA: TGCAGTGCTAGAGATCGATACGTGAGGGGCAATGAGCAGTTCTTC.

The table lists this clonotype with a few counts. The CDR3 DNA follows: TGTGCCACCAGCAGAGTGTCGGATCTCCTCGAGCAGTACTTC. This sequence encodes CATSRVSDLLEQYF. V is TRBV15 and J is TRBJ2-7; D is undetermined. Trimming shortened V by 1 base and J by 6 bases, and 13 bases separated the two germline ends. The length of the CDR3 is 14 residues. CDR1 and CDR2 (germline): LNHNV, YYDKDF (reference sequence).

This clonotype was observed a handful of times. The rearrangement uses TRBV6-1 and TRBJ2-3; D gene ambiguous. The CDR3 spans 13 residues. Trimming cost V 7 bases and J 6 bases, with 14 bases left between them. Germline V gene lookup returns CDR1 MNHNS and CDR2 SASEGT. As DNA, the CDR3 is TGTGCCAGCATCTCCTATCCTGGGGATACGCAGTATTTT. Protein: CASISYPGDTQYF.

This clonotype was detected a few times. The V and J genes are TRBV27 and TRBJ2-7; TRBD2 matches 8 bases. The junction had 6 bases not matched to a gene; V was cut back by 2 bases and J by 0 bases. The CDR3 runs to 16 residues. Germline CDR1 MNHEY, CDR2 SMNVEV (reference sequence). CDR3 amino acids: CASSLEGGRLSYEQYF. In DNA, the CDR3 is TGTGCCAGCAGTTTAGAAGGCGGGAGGCTCTCCTACGAGCAGTACTTC.

The chain uses TRBV14 and TRBJ2-7, with 12 bases lining up with TRBD2. Germline V gene sequence: CDR1 SGHDN, CDR2 FVKESK. CDR3 length equals 15 residues. J lost 6 bases, V lost 3 bases, and 6 bases had no gene match. The CDR3, as DNA: TGTGCCAGCAGCCATCTGACTAGCGGGAGTCCCGAGCAGTACTTC. As protein: CASSHLTSGSPEQYF.

The chain links TRBV6-5 to TRBJ2-1; 7 nucleotides align to TRBD2. V dropped 5 bases and J dropped 7; count of bases not matched to a gene: 14. This CDR3 region has 16 residues. Germline V lookup: CDR1 MNHEY, CDR2 SVGAGI. The CDR3 region is CASSIGAGDGRNEQFF. The CDR3 bases are TGTGCCAGCAGTATCGGGGCGGGAGATGGGCGAAATGAGCAGTTCTTC.

The chain is built from TRBV20-1 and TRBJ2-5, with 8 bases lining up with TRBD2. CDR3 length equals 15 residues. Germline CDR1 reads DFQATT; CDR2 reads SNEGSKA (reference sequence). V lost 7 bases and J lost 2; bases outside the gene matches: 12. The CDR3 DNA follows: TGCAGTGGCACGGGGGGGGAGGGACTTCAAGAGACCCAGTACTTC. Amino acid sequence: CSGTGGEGLQETQYF.

In this sample, this clonotype turned up a few times. The rearrangement links TRBV9 to TRBJ2-1; D possibly uses TRBD1 or TRBD2 (6 bases each). V gave up 0 bases and J gave up 8 bases, with 18 bases separating them. This CDR3 region has 16 residues. Germline V gives CDR1 SGDLS, CDR2 YYNGEE. CDR3 in amino acids: CASSVELGAGEDEQFF. CDR3 bases: TGTGCCAGCAGCGTAGAATTGGGGGCAGGGGAGGATGAGCAGTTCTTC.

This clonotype has ten or more counts. The rearrangement links TRBV10-3 to TRBJ2-7; D gene uncertain. V was pared by 1 base and J by 2 bases, with 12 bases between. The CDR3 sequence is 15 residues long. Germline CDR1 and CDR2: ENHRY and SYGVKD. CDR3 sequence: CAISEYDTETYEQYF. The DNA for the CDR3 is TGTGCCATCAGTGAGTACGATACAGAAACCTACGAGCAGTACTTC.